This TCR beta chain appears in the sequencing data of a study of shared clonotypes between healthy human individuals. None of the donors, who were healthy HIV-negative adults, had recently had acute infections or vaccinations. Here immunoSEQ multiplex PCR was the method, and the copy in TCRdb shows in-frame clones only, minus some. The sample shows approximately 400,000 clones, 96% of them seen only once. Germline V gives CDR1 SGHRS, CDR2 YFSETQ. The V and J ends lost 3 bases and 3 bases, in that order; junction bases with no gene match: 5. The CDR3 is 16 residues long. This chain connects TRBV5-1 to TRBJ2-3; 12 nucleotides agree with TRBD2. The sequenced sample consisted of memory CD8+ T cells sorted from blood. Subset indicated: CD45RO+ cells pooled with CCR7-negative TemRA cells. The sequence derives from a young man in good health. The CDR3 DNA reads TGCGCCAGCAGCTCCCTAGCGGGAGGGAGGACAGATACGCAGTATTTT. Protein product: CASSSLAGGRTDTQYF.